These 12 T cell receptor beta chains originate from one sample sequenced in a study of T cells after yellow fever vaccination. Using its own MiXCR run on the 5' RACE reads, TCRdb lists one record per CDR3 protein. In the table there are more than 300,000 distinct CDR3 sequences, 3.5% to 5% of which are singletons. Source: PBMCs, taken 15 days after the yellow fever booster vaccination. The receptor set was obtained from a man aged 18-30 years who received the YFV17D yellow fever vaccine.

This clonotype was counted at least ten times. The chain uses TRBV7-2 and TRBJ1-5, with TRBD1 as a possible D gene (5 bases). Trimming cost V 3 bases and J 0 bases, with 9 bases left between them. The CDR3 has 15 amino acids. Germline-derived CDR1 and CDR2 are SGHTA and FQGNSA. The CDR3: CASSFGDYSNQPQHF. The CDR3, as DNA: TGTGCCAGCAGCTTTGGGGACTATAGCAATCAGCCCCAGCATTTT. Using reference TRBV7-2 and TRBJ1-5 for the parts outside the CDR3, the full variable domain is GAGVSQSPSNKVTEKGKDVELRCDPISGHTALYWYRQSLGQGLEFLIYFQGNSAPDKSGLPSDRFSAERTGGSVSTLTIQRTQQEDSAVYLCASSFGDYSNQPQHFGDGTRLSIL.

The CDR3 nucleotides are TGTGCCAGCAGCCCCCGGGGTAGCGGGGCTAGTGAGCAGTTCTTC. As protein: CASSPRGSGASEQFF. V is TRBV9 and J is TRBJ2-1, with 8 bases fitting TRBD2. The V and J ends lost 4 bases and 9 bases, in that order; junction bases with no gene match: 12. CDR3 size: 15 residues. CDR1 is SGDLS and CDR2 is YYNGEE in the germline V gene.

This clonotype occurred a few times. The chain carries TRBV20-1 and TRBJ1-5; no clear D. The CDR3 totals 14 residues. Trimming took off 6 bases at V and 0 bases at J, with 12 bases between the two ends. CDR1 is DFQATT, CDR2 SNEGSKA, per germline (reference sequence). The CDR3: CSARTGLSNQPQHF. Written as DNA, the CDR3 is TGCAGTGCCCGGACCGGCCTTAGCAATCAGCCCCAGCATTTT.

This clonotype occurred many times. The chain carries TRBV5-1 and TRBJ2-1; no reliable D call. The germline CDR1 and CDR2 sequences are SGHRS and YFSETQ. V was trimmed by 6 bases and J by 4 bases, leaving 14 bases between them. The CDR3 totals 14 residues. The CDR3 nucleotides are TGCGCCAGCACCACTTGGTTTGGGTACAATGAGCAGTTCTTC. This translates into CASTTWFGYNEQFF.

As regards this clonotype: Likely a read error: the CDR3 ends without its conserved phenylalanine or tryptophan. This rearrangement joins TRBV20-1 to TRBJ2-6, with D possibly being TRBD2 (6 bases). V lost 1 base, J lost 2 bases, and 6 bases lay in between. The germline V gene has CDR1 DFQATT and CDR2 SNEGSKA (reference sequence). The CDR3 consists of 14 residues. In DNA form, the CDR3 reads TGCAGTGCTAGAGGGGGGGCTGGGGCCAACGTCCTGACTTTG. The encoded protein is CSARGGAGANVLTL.

This clonotype appeared many times. The chain has TRBV12-3 or TRBV12-4 and TRBJ2-5, with 7 bases identical to TRBD1. V was clipped by 5 bases and J by 5 bases; unmatched bases: 8. The length of the CDR3 is 14 residues. CDR3 region: CASSAEQGHETQYF. CDR3 bases: TGTGCCAGCAGTGCGGAACAGGGGCATGAGACCCAGTACTTC.

A note on this clonotype: A much larger clone lies a single base off, so this may be a read error. This sequence joins TRBV4-3 and TRBJ2-3; D unresolved. The CDR3 is 15 amino acids. Germline V lookup: CDR1 LGHNA, CDR2 YSLEER. CDR3 DNA: TGCGCCAGCAGCCAAGAGGCCCGGAGCACAGTTACGCAGTATTTT. It encodes CASSQEARSTVTQYF.

This chain links TRBV4-1 with TRBJ1-5, with a tentative D call TRBD1 (5 bases). From germline, CDR1 is MGHRA and CDR2 YSYEKL. Trimming shortened V by 9 bases and J by 1 base, and 13 bases separated the two germline ends. The CDR3 has 14 residues. CDR3 DNA: TGCGCCAGTTCCAGGGTCGGGAGCAATCAGCCCCAGCATTTT. Its protein product is CASSRVGSNQPQHF.

V and J are TRBV7-9 and TRBJ2-7; the D is unclear. Trimming removed 5 bases at V and 0 bases at J, with 11 bases between. The CDR3 consists of 14 residues. Germline V CDR1 and CDR2: SEHNR, FQNEAQ (reference sequence). CDR3 coding DNA: TGTGCCAGCAGCCTAGGAACAGCCTCCTACGAGCAGTACTTC. It is translated as CASSLGTASYEQYF.

The gene calls are TRBV7-2 and TRBJ1-2, with D uncertain. This CDR3 is built from 12 residues. From germline, CDR1 is SGHTA and CDR2 FQGNSA. The germline V and J ends were trimmed by 5 bases and 4 bases, with 8 bases remaining between them. Here the CDR3 reads CASSPETYGYTF. As DNA, the CDR3 is TGTGCCAGCAGCCCCGAGACCTATGGCTACACCTTC.

This CDR3 is CASTLLAGWDTGELFF. The CDR3 DNA sequence: TGTGCCAGCACTCTTCTAGCGGGGTGGGACACCGGGGAGCTGTTTTTT. The V call is TRBV27, the J call TRBJ2-2; TRBD2 matches 9 bases. Per the germline V gene, CDR1 is MNHEY and CDR2 is SMNVEV (reference sequence). CDR3 size: 16 residues. V dropped 7 bases and J dropped 3; count of bases not matched to a gene: 9.

In its sample, this clonotype was seen many times. This chain joins TRBV29-1 and TRBJ2-5, with D tentatively TRBD2 (5 bases). The germline CDR1 and CDR2 sequences are SQVTM and ANQGSEA. V lost 3 bases and J 1 base, leaving 6 bases between the germline ends. The CDR3 runs to 12 residues. CDR3 nucleotides: TGCAGCGTTGAGCGGGCCCAAGAGACCCAGTACTTC. It translates to CSVERAQETQYF.